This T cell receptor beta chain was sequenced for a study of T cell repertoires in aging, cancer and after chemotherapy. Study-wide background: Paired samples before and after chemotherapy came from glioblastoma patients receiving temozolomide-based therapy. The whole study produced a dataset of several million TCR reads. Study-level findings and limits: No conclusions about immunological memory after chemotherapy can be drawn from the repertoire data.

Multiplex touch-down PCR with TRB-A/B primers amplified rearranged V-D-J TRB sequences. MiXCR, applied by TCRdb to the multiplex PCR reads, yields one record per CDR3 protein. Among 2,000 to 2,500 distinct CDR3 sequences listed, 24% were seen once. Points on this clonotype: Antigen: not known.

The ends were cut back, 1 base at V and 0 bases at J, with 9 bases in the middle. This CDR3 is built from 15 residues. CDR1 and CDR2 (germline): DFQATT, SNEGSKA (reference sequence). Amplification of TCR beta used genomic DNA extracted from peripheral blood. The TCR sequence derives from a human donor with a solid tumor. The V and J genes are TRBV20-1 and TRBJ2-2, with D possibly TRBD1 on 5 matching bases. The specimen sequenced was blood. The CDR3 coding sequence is TGCAGTGCTAGAGCCGACAGAGCGAACACCGGGGAGCTGTTTTTT. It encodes CSARADRANTGELFF.